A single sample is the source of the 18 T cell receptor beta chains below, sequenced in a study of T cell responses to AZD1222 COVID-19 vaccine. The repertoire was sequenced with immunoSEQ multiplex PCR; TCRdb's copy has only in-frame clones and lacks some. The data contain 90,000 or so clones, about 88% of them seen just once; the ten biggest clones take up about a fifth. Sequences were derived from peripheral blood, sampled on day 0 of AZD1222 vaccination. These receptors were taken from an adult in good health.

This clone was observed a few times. The CDR3 DNA reads TGCGCCAGCAGCCAAGATGGGACTAGCGGGTACAATGAGCAGTTCTTC. It is translated as CASSQDGTSGYNEQFF. This chain links TRBV4-3 with TRBJ2-1; 12 bases fit TRBD2. This CDR3 has 16 amino acids. Germline V gene sequence: CDR1 LGHNA, CDR2 YSLEER. J lost 4 bases, V lost 0 bases, and 1 base had no gene match.

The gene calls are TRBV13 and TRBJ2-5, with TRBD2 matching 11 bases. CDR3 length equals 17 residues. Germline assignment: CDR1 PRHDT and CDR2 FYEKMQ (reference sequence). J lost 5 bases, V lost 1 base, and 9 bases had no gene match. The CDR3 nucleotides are TGTGCCAGCAGCTTAGTAGCGGGAGGGCCCCCGGGGGAGACCCAGTACTTC. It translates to CASSLVAGGPPGETQYF. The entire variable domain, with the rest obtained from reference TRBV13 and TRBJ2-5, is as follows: AAGVIQSPRHLIKEKRETATLKCYPIPRHDTVYWYQQGPGQDPQFLISFYEKMQSDKGSIPDRFSAQQFSDYHSELNMSSLELGDSALYFCASSLVAGGPPGETQYFGPGTRLLVL.

CDR3 coding DNA: TGTGCCAGCAGCCCCGTGGGTCGAACCGGGGAGCTGTTTTTT. It yields the protein CASSPVGRTGELFF. This chain uses TRBV11-2 with TRBJ2-2; no definite D call. The germline V and J ends were trimmed by 5 bases and 5 bases, with 12 bases remaining between them. CDR1 is SGHAT, CDR2 FQNNGV, per germline. This CDR3 is built from 14 residues.

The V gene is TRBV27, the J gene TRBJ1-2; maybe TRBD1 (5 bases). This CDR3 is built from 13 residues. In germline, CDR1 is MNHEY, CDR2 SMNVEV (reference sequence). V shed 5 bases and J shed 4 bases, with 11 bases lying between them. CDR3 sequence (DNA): TGTGCCAGCAGTCCCGGCAGGGTCTATGGCTACACCTTC. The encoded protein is CASSPGRVYGYTF.

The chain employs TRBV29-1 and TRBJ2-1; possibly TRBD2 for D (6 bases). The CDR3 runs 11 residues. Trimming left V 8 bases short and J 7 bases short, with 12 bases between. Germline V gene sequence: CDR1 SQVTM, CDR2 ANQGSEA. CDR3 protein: CSTGGRNEQFF. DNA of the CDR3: TGCAGCACCGGGGGAAGGAATGAGCAGTTCTTC.

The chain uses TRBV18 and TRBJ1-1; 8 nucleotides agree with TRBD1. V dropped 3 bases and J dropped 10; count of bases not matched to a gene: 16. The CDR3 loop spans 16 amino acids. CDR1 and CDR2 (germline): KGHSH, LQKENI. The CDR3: CASSPLLTGGIYIAFF. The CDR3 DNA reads TGTGCCAGCTCACCGTTATTAACAGGGGGAATTTATATAGCTTTCTTT.

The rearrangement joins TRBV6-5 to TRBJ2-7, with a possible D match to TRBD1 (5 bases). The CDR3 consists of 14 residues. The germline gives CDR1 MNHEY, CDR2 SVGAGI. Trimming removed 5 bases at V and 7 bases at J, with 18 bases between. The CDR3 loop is CASSPGWQGNEQYF. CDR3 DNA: TGTGCCAGCAGTCCTGGGTGGCAGGGCAATGAGCAGTACTTC.

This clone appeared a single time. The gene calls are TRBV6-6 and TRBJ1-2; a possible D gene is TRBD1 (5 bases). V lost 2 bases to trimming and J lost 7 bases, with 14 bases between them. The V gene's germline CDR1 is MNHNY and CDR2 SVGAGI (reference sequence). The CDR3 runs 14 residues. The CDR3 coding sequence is TGTGCCAGCAGTTACCCAGGGCAGGTTTCTGGCTACACCTTC. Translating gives CASSYPGQVSGYTF.

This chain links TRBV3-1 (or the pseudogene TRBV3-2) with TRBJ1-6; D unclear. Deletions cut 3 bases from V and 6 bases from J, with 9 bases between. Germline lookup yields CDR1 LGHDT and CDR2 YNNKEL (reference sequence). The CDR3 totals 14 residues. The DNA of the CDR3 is TGTGCCAGCAGCCACTTCAGAACTAATTCACCCCTCCACTTT. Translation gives CASSHFRTNSPLHF.

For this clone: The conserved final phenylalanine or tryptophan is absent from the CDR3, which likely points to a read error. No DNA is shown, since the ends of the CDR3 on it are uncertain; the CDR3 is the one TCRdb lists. Here the CDR3 reads CASSLGRGGVMT. The rearrangement links TRBV7-9 to TRBJ1-2; no check of the table's D call, TRBD1, against the DNA was made. The CDR3 is made up of 12 amino acids, end residues included. Germline CDR1 and CDR2: SEHNR and FQNEAQ (reference sequence).

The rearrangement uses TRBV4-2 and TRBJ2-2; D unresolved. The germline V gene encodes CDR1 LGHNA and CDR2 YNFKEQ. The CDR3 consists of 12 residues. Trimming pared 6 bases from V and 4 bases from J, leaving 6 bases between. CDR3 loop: CASRRVTGELFF. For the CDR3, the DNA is TGTGCCAGCAGAAGGGTCACCGGGGAGCTGTTTTTT.

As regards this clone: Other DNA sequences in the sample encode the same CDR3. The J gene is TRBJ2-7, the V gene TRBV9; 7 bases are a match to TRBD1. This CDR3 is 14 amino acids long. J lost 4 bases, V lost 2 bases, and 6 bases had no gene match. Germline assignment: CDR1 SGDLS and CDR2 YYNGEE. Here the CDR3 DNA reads TGTGCCAGCAGCGTGACCGGGACAGCGTACGAGCAGTACTTC. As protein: CASSVTGTAYEQYF.

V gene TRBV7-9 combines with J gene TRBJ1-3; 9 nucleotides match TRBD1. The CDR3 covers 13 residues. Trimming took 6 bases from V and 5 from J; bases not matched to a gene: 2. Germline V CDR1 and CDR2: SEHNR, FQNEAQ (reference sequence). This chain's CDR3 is CASRQGARNTIYF. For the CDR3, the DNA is TGTGCCAGCAGACAGGGGGCTAGAAACACCATATATTTT.

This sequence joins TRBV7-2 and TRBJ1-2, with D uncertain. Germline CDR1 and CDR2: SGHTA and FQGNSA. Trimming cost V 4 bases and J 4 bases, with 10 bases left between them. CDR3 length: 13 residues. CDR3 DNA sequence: TGTGCCAGCAGCTGGGCGACGGCCTATGGCTACACCTTC. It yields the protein CASSWATAYGYTF.

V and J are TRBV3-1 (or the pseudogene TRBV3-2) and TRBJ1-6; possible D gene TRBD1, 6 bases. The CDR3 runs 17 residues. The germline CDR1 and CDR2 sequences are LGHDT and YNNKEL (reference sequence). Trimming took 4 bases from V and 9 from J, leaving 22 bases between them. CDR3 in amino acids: CASSPLILLGAGSPLHF. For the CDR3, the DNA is TGTGCCAGCAGCCCACTCATCCTGTTGGGGGCAGGTTCACCCCTCCACTTT.

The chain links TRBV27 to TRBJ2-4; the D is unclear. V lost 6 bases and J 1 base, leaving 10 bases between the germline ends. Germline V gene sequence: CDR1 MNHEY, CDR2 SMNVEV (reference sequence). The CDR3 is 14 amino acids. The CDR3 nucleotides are TGTGCCAGCAGCTGGGATCCGGCCAAAAACATTCAGTACTTC. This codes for CASSWDPAKNIQYF.

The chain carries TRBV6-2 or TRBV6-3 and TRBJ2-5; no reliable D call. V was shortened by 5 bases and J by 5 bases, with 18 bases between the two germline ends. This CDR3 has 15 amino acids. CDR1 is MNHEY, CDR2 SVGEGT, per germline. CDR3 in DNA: TGTGCCAGCAGTCCACGCCCCACCGGACGGGAGACCCAGTACTTC. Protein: CASSPRPTGRETQYF.

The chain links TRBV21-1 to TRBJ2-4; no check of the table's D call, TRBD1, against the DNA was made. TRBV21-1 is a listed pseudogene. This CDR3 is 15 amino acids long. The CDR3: CASSKEGQGKNIQYF. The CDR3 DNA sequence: TGTGCCAGCAGCAAAGAGGGACAGGGAAAAAACATTCAGTACTTC.